This T cell receptor (beta chain) was observed in a study of shared T cell receptors in the human thymus. Produced via immunoSEQ multiplex PCR; TCRdb's table is partial and in-frame only. The data show approximately 660,000 clones, around nine tenths seen once. This CDR3 has 13 residues. The same data also contributed to another study, on human thymus T cells. That study reports: Thymic samples were excised during corrective heart operations.

The material sequenced was thymocytes. The chain employs TRBV21-1 and TRBJ1-5; the D call TRBD1 from the table was never checked on the DNA. TRBV21-1 is a known pseudogene. The sequence was collected from a boy less than two years old with a congenital heart defect. DNA for the CDR3: TGTGCCAGCATCCTGGACAGGGAGCAGCCCCAGCATTTT. Residues: CASILDREQPQHF.